Listed below are T cell receptor beta chains from one sample, sequenced in a study of cytomegalovirus exposure and HLA in healthy donors. Clones were read by immunoSEQ multiplex PCR, and TCRdb kept only the in-frame ones, dropping some. In the table there are fewer than 250,000 clones, around nine tenths of which are singletons. The source material was PBMCs. These receptors all come from a man aged 18 to 30 in good health and CMV-seronegative. Each CDR3 is given with its conserved first and last residue. Fields, in order: V gene, D gene, clone size, J gene, CDR3 protein, CDR3 DNA. The D gene is left open where the match is weak. The listing skips clone size in some rows; elsewhere it reads once, few, many or a size class.

TRBV11-2	.	.	TRBJ2-5	CASSLEYYGTQYF	TGTGCCAGCAGCTTAGAGTACTATGGGACCCAGTACTTC
TRBV5-4	.	.	TRBJ1-1	CASIAGGTEAFF	TGTGCCAGCATAGCGGGCGGGACTGAAGCTTTCTTT
TRBV7-3	.	.	TRBJ1-1	CASSLQGGTEAFF	TGTGCCAGCAGCTTACAAGGGGGAACTGAAGCTTTCTTT
TRBV4-3	TRBD2	.	TRBJ2-1	CASPLAGENEQFF	TGCGCCAGCCCACTAGCGGGAGAAAATGAGCAGTTCTTC
TRBV14	.	.	TRBJ2-7	CASSPLYFHEQYF	TGTGCCAGCAGCCCCCTCTATTTTCACGAGCAGTACTTC
TRBV4-1	.	.	TRBJ2-7	CASSPSNSYEQYF	TGCGCCAGCAGCCCCTCGAATAGCTACGAGCAGTACTTC
TRBV28	TRBD1	.	TRBJ2-7	CASLPYGQGAYEQYF	TGTGCCAGCTTACCATACGGACAGGGGGCGTACGAGCAGTACTTC
TRBV5-1	.	.	TRBJ2-7	CASSSISPPSYEQYF	TGCGCCAGCAGCTCGATAAGCCCCCCCTCCTACGAGCAGTACTTC
TRBV7-2	TRBD2	.	TRBJ2-3	CASSAGLAGDTQYF	TGTGCCAGCAGCGCCGGACTAGCGGGAGATACGCAGTATTTT
TRBV7-9	.	.	TRBJ2-7	CASSFVQGTYEQYF	TGTGCCAGCAGCTTCGTACAGGGAACCTACGAGCAGTACTTC
TRBV7-9	TRBD1	.	TRBJ1-1	CASSPYRGGTEAFF	TGTGCCAGCAGCCCCTACAGGGGTGGGACTGAAGCTTTCTTT
TRBV5-1	TRBD2	.	TRBJ2-3	CASSLSGRWTDTQYF	TGCGCCAGCAGCTTGAGCGGGAGGTGGACAGATACGCAGTATTTT
TRBV27	TRBD2	.	TRBJ2-5	CASKFSHGGLETQYF	TGTGCCAGCAAGTTTTCCCACGGGGGGTTAGAGACCCAGTACTTC
TRBV19	.	.	TRBJ1-2	CASSFFASHYGYTF	TGTGCCAGTAGTTTCTTCGCGTCCCACTATGGCTACACCTTC
TRBV4-1	TRBD1	.	TRBJ2-1	CASSQDWVLGDRGDNEQFF	TGCGCCAGCAGCCAAGATTGGGTTCTGGGGGACAGGGGGGACAATGAGCAGTTCTTC
TRBV19	.	.	TRBJ1-2	CASTAPRGGYTF	TGTGCCAGTACCGCTCCCCGAGGGGGCTACACCTTC
TRBV4-3	TRBD1	.	TRBJ2-3	CASSQVDRGITDTQYF	TGCGCCAGCAGCCAGGTGGACAGGGGGATCACAGATACGCAGTATTTT
TRBV2	.	.	TRBJ2-5	CASSKAGETQYF	TGTGCCAGCAGCAAGGCGGGGGAGACCCAGTACTTC
TRBV18	TRBD1	.	TRBJ2-7	CASSPRQGSSYEQYF	TGTGCCAGCTCACCAAGACAGGGGAGCTCCTACGAGCAGTACTTC
TRBV7-2	.	once	TRBJ1-5	CASGGYGNQPQHF	TGTGCCAGCGGGGGGTATGGAAATCAGCCCCAGCATTTT
TRBV4-2	.	.	TRBJ2-4	CASSQERTGDNIQYF	TGTGCCAGCAGCCAAGAAAGGACGGGGGACAACATTCAGTACTTC
TRBV7-2	.	.	TRBJ2-7	CASSFPQRHGYEQYF	TGTGCCAGCAGCTTTCCCCAAAGACACGGCTACGAGCAGTACTTC
TRBV7-9	.	.	TRBJ2-3	CATTPQAGTDTQYF	TGTGCCACCACCCCACAAGCGGGCACAGATACGCAGTATTTT
TRBV2	TRBD1	.	TRBJ2-3	CASSDVGQGRVTSTDTQYF	TGTGCCAGCAGTGACGTGGGACAGGGGAGGGTGACTAGCACAGATACGCAGTATTTT